This paragraph covers one T cell receptor (beta chain) sequence. The entry originates in a study of blood T cell repertoires in COVID-19. Source study methods: By means of reference gene primer amplification, nucleated cell counts were estimated. Data came from immunoSEQ multiplex PCR; TCRdb stores just in-frame clones and leaves some out. Clone size and V and J calls were adopted from that table, with D and trimming inferred from the DNA. The table records about 200,000 clones, under 90% of them present only once. Sequenced sample: peripheral blood. The sequence came from a woman aged 80 or over with COVID-19, enrolled during active disease.

The CDR3 DNA reads TGTGCCAGCAGCTTAACGGCCTACGAGCAGTACTTC. Translating it yields CASSLTAYEQYF. The chain couples TRBV11-2 to TRBJ2-7, with D uncertain. There are 12 residues in the CDR3. The ends were cut back, 2 bases at V and 2 bases at J, with 4 bases in the middle. The germline V gene encodes CDR1 SGHAT and CDR2 FQNNGV.